These T cell receptor beta chains were read from a single sample in a study of radiotherapy plus CTLA-4 blockade in lung cancer. Profiled with immunoSEQ multiplex PCR; TCRdb holds only in-frame clones, not every one. The sample holds about 80,000 clones, 78% seen once. The sequencing here drew on peripheral blood, taken from a patient treated with radiotherapy plus ipilimumab. These receptors all come from a human donor with non-small cell lung cancer whose response to radiotherapy plus ipilimumab could not be evaluated. Some clones in this sample may be carry-over from other donors' samples. CDR3s include the opening cysteine and the closing phenylalanine or tryptophan. The D gene is left open where the match is weak. Only part of the rows carry a size: once, few, many, or a class if the clone is expanded.

d_call clone_size j_call v_call cdr3_aa cdr3_nt
- once TRBJ2-7 TRBV25-1 CASSGWGGDNEQYF TGTGCCAGCAGTGGGTGGGGGGGCGACAACGAGCAGTACTTC
TRBD1 - TRBJ2-7 TRBV11-2 CASTTGQGSYEQYF TGTGCCAGCACCACAGGACAGGGGAGCTACGAGCAGTACTTC
TRBD1 few TRBJ2-5 TRBV5-5 CASSPSGTGGETQYF TGTGCCAGCAGCCCCTCCGGGACAGGGGGCGAGACCCAGTACTTC
TRBD1 - TRBJ1-2 TRBV28 CASRASGTGIYGYTF TGTGCCAGCAGGGCTTCCGGGACAGGGATCTATGGCTACACCTTC
- - TRBJ1-2 TRBV28 CASSLFGRGIYTF TGTGCCAGCAGTTTATTTGGCAGGGGCATCTACACCTTC
- - TRBJ1-2 TRBV2 CASSPDRNYGYTF TGTGCCAGCAGCCCGGACAGAAACTATGGCTACACCTTC
- - TRBJ1-1 TRBV6-5 CASRQSSNTEAFF TGTGCCAGTAGACAGAGTTCGAACACTGAAGCTTTCTTT
- - TRBJ1-2 TRBV10-3 CAISDPDYGYTF TGTGCCATCAGTGACCCCGACTATGGCTACACCTTC
- once TRBJ2-7 TRBV18 CASSIYGLSYEQYF TGTGCCAGCTCAATTTACGGACTATCCTACGAGCAGTACTTC
TRBD2 - TRBJ2-3 TRBV7-3 CASRLTSGGAGDTQYF TGTGCCAGCAGGTTGACTAGCGGGGGGGCTGGAGATACGCAGTATTTT
TRBD1 once TRBJ1-1 TRBV29-1 CSVEEQGVRTEAFF TGCAGCGTTGAAGAACAGGGGGTACGAACTGAAGCTTTCTTT
TRBD1 - TRBJ2-5 TRBV9 CASSATGGRETQYF TGTGCCAGCAGCGCGACAGGGGGGAGGGAGACCCAGTACTTC
TRBD2 - TRBJ2-3 TRBV2 CASSFSGGAGDTQYF TGTGCCAGCAGTTTTAGCGGGGGGGCGGGGGATACGCAGTATTTT
- - TRBJ2-1 TRBV5-4 CASSLAGGTSYNEQFF TGTGCCAGCAGCTTGGCGGGGGGCACCTCCTACAATGAGCAGTTCTTC
- - TRBJ1-5 TRBV15 CATAELSGSNQPQHF TGTGCCACCGCTGAGTTGAGTGGTAGCAATCAGCCCCAGCATTTT
- - TRBJ2-5 TRBV29-1 CSAQEQGALVISETQYF TGCAGCGCCCAAGAACAGGGAGCGTTAGTCATCTCCGAGACCCAGTACTTC
TRBD1 - TRBJ2-7 TRBV9 CASSVDGTGYYKQYF TGTGCCAGCAGCGTAGACGGGACAGGATACTACAAGCAGTACTTC
- once TRBJ1-5 TRBV7-8 CASSPPGSRNQPQHF TGTGCCAGCAGCCCGCCCGGGTCGCGCAATCAGCCCCAGCATTTT
TRBD2 - TRBJ2-1 TRBV5-4 CASSQGLAGAYNEQFF TGTGCCAGCAGCCAGGGACTAGCGGGGGCCTACAATGAGCAGTTCTTC
TRBD2 - TRBJ2-5 TRBV7-9 CASSPTLGWRGGKQETQYF TGTGCCAGCAGCCCCACGTTAGGGTGGCGGGGGGGCAAACAAGAGACCCAGTACTTC
TRBD1 few TRBJ2-7 TRBV7-8 CASSLATGSEQYF TGTGCCAGCAGCTTGGCGACAGGGTCCGAGCAGTACTTC
TRBD2 - TRBJ2-1 TRBV28 CASGTRLAASSYNEQFF TGTGCCAGCGGCACTAGACTAGCGGCGAGCTCCTACAATGAGCAGTTCTTC
- - TRBJ1-1 TRBV13 CASSLVQMNTEAFF TGTGCCAGCAGCTTAGTACAGATGAACACTGAAGCTTTCTTT
TRBD1 many TRBJ1-3 TRBV7-2 CASSLGPGQGASGNTIYF TGTGCCAGCAGCTTAGGACCGGGACAGGGGGCGAGTGGAAACACCATATATTTT
TRBD1 - TRBJ1-1 TRBV19 CASSIPGPTGEAFF TGTGCCAGTAGTATTCCAGGACCGACAGGGGAAGCTTTCTTT
TRBD2 - TRBJ2-2 TRBV7-2 CASSLKSGGTGELFF TGTGCCAGCAGCTTAAAGAGCGGGGGGACCGGGGAGCTGTTTTTT
TRBD1 few TRBJ2-1 TRBV7-2 CASSLVPGQVGDNEQFF TGTGCCAGCAGCTTAGTTCCGGGACAGGTAGGGGACAATGAGCAGTTCTTC
TRBD1 - TRBJ1-4 TRBV19 CASKEQGDEKLFF TGTGCCAGTAAGGAACAGGGGGATGAAAAACTGTTTTTT
TRBD1 - TRBJ2-5 TRBV7-2 CASSQQTGQETQYF TGTGCCAGCAGCCAACAGACAGGGCAAGAGACCCAGTACTTC
TRBD2 - TRBJ2-3 TRBV7-3 CASSLIRLAGPIVEYF TGTGCCAGCAGCTTAATACGACTAGCGGGGCCCATCGTGGAGTATTTT
TRBD2 - TRBJ2-1 TRBV5-1 CASSLRLAGSPGNEQFF TGCGCCAGCAGCTTGCGTCTAGCGGGTAGTCCCGGGAATGAGCAGTTCTTC
TRBD2 - TRBJ2-5 TRBV7-3 CASSLSGTSGETQYF TGTGCCAGCAGCTTAAGTGGGACTAGCGGGGAGACCCAGTACTTC
- - TRBJ2-2 TRBV2 CASSDPTDSTLLNTGELFF TGTGCCAGCAGTGACCCAACCGACAGCACCCTCTTGAACACCGGGGAGCTGTTTTTT
- - TRBJ2-6 TRBV29-1 CSAIRRDHWGSGANVLTF TGCAGCGCAATCAGGAGGGACCATTGGGGCTCTGGGGCCAACGTCCTGACTTTC
- - TRBJ2-6 TRBV7-3 CASSLGQGRVSGANVLTF TGTGCCAGCAGCTTGGGGCAGGGCAGAGTGAGTGGGGCCAACGTCCTGACTTTC
- - TRBJ2-2 TRBV9 CASSGAGELFF TGTGCCAGCAGCGGAGCCGGGGAGCTGTTTTTT
- - TRBJ1-6 TRBV19 CASKEESLQDNSPLHF TGTGCCAGTAAGGAGGAGTCGCTCCAGGATAATTCACCCCTCCACTTT
- - TRBJ1-2 TRBV5-1 CASSSNGGESGYGYTF TGCGCCAGCAGCTCTAACGGGGGGGAGAGTGGCTATGGCTACACCTTC
- - TRBJ2-5 TRBV30 CAWNLRQGGGETQYF TGTGCCTGGAACCTCAGGCAGGGAGGGGGAGAGACCCAGTACTTC
- - TRBJ2-7 TRBV19 CASSMSTGHYEQYF TGTGCCAGTAGTATGAGTACGGGACACTACGAGCAGTACTTC
- - TRBJ1-4 TRBV6-5 CASIHRLTNEKLFF TGTGCCAGCATTCACAGGCTTACTAATGAAAAACTGTTTTTT
- - TRBJ2-7 TRBV11-2 CASSLAGTEYEQYF TGTGCCAGCAGCTTGGCCGGGACTGAGTACGAGCAGTACTTC
TRBD2 - TRBJ2-3 TRBV7-2 CASSWRGGRGTDTQYF TGTGCCAGCAGCTGGCGGGGGGGCCGGGGCACAGATACGCAGTATTTT
- few TRBJ1-1 TRBV28 CASSGSTYEAFF TGTGCCAGCAGCGGGTCAACTTATGAAGCTTTCTTT
TRBD1 - TRBJ1-2 TRBV5-6 CASSLVGQGMDYGYTF TGTGCCAGCAGCTTGGTGGGACAGGGGATGGACTATGGCTACACCTTC
- - TRBJ2-2 TRBV4-2 CASSPRGAAETYTGELFF TGTGCCAGCAGCCCCCGGGGGGCGGCGGAGACTTACACCGGGGAGCTGTTTTTT
- - TRBJ1-1 TRBV5-6 CASSLDLRLNTEAFF TGTGCCAGCAGCTTGGATCTCCGGTTGAACACTGAAGCTTTCTTT
TRBD1 - TRBJ1-2 TRBV5-1 CASGTENYGYTF TGCGCCAGCGGGACAGAGAACTATGGCTACACCTTC
TRBD1 - TRBJ1-2 TRBV6-1 CASSGWTGAGGYGYTF TGTGCCAGCAGTGGATGGACAGGGGCCGGGGGCTATGGCTACACCTTC
- once TRBJ1-3 TRBV7-2 CASSFQQGGNTIYF TGTGCCAGCAGCTTTCAACAGGGCGGAAACACCATATATTTT
- - TRBJ2-7 TRBV28 CASTGLYEQYF TGTGCCAGCACCGGACTCTACGAGCAGTACTTC
- once TRBJ2-5 TRBV27 CASRRQAQETQYF TGTGCCAGCCGACGACAGGCCCAAGAGACCCAGTACTTC
TRBD1 - TRBJ1-2 TRBV29-1 CSVSAGQQLYGYTF TGCAGCGTGTCCGCGGGACAGCAACTATATGGCTACACCTTC
TRBD1 - TRBJ1-1 TRBV19 CASSTQGRGHTEAFF TGTGCCAGTAGTACCCAGGGCAGGGGGCACACTGAAGCTTTCTTT
- - TRBJ2-7 TRBV15 CATSRLGAGYEQYF TGTGCCACCAGCAGACTTGGAGCGGGCTACGAGCAGTACTTC
- - TRBJ1-1 TRBV5-1 CASSLGGNTEAFF TGCGCCAGCAGCTTGGGAGGGAACACTGAAGCTTTCTTT
- - TRBJ1-1 TRBV5-1 CASSYGTLNTEAFF TGCGCCAGCAGCTACGGGACATTAAACACTGAAGCTTTCTTT
- few TRBJ2-1 TRBV18 CASSQSSYNEQFF TGTGCCAGCTCACAGAGCTCCTACAATGAGCAGTTCTTC
TRBD2 - TRBJ2-3 TRBV28 CASSLGLAGVSTQYF TGTGCCAGCAGTCTGGGACTAGCGGGAGTTAGTACGCAGTATTTT
- - TRBJ2-1 TRBV5-1 CASERGPGAYNEQFF TGCGCCAGCGAGAGAGGGCCGGGGGCCTACAATGAGCAGTTCTTC